This TCR beta chain stems from a study of shared clonotypes between healthy human individuals. Profiling relied on immunoSEQ multiplex PCR, and the TCRdb table lists in-frame clones only, not all of them. There are over 95,000 clones in the sample; around 68% occur only once, and 24% lies in the top ten. CDR3 length: 15 residues. Trimming removed 2 bases from V and 5 bases from J, with 16 bases in between. Germline loops: CDR1 MNHEY, CDR2 SVGAGI. This TCR was recovered from a woman in her twenties or thirties in good health. The V gene is TRBV6-5, the J gene TRBJ2-7; TRBD1 is a possible D gene (5 bases). Sequenced input: memory CD8+ T cells sorted from blood. Subset: CD45RO+ cells pooled with CCR7-negative TemRA cells. The CDR3 loop is CASSYGAKRGDEQYF. The CDR3 DNA sequence: TGTGCCAGCAGTTACGGGGCAAAACGTGGGGACGAGCAGTACTTC.